This T cell receptor (beta chain) emerged from a study of T cells after yellow fever vaccination. Study conclusions and caveats: On re-exposure, the response was weaker but peaked faster, at day 5 versus 15. Most primary-vaccination clones reappeared after the booster (just under 98% CD4, about 88% CD8). The bulk population could contribute abundant contaminating clonotypes to FACS-sorted repertoires.

Germline CDR1 and CDR2: SGDLS and YYNGEE. Trimming removed 0 bases from V and 3 bases from J; junction bases left unmatched: 7. The CDR3 contains 16 residues. TCRdb called the 5' RACE reads again in MiXCR, with one record for every CDR3 protein. The sample has around 72,000 distinct CDR3 sequences, more than 5.5% seen once. As regards this clonotype: Its antigen remains unknown.

V is TRBV9 and J is TRBJ2-3; 7 bases are a match to TRBD2. The sequences come from CD8+ T cells sorted from PBMCs, collected roughly 10 days after the first yellow fever vaccination. The TCR was taken from a man younger than 30 who received the YFV17D yellow fever vaccine. The CDR3 region is CASSVEAGEPTDTQYF. In nucleotides, the CDR3 is TGTGCCAGCAGCGTAGAGGCGGGGGAACCGACAGATACGCAGTATTTT.